This T cell receptor beta chain was sequenced during a study of cytomegalovirus exposure and HLA in healthy donors. Germline CDR1 reads SGHAT; CDR2 reads FQNNGV. V gave up 7 bases and J gave up 5 bases; unmatched junction bases: 14. The CDR3 runs 15 residues. 13 Jbeta primers and 60 Vbeta primers were used for the PCR. Clones were read by immunoSEQ multiplex PCR, and TCRdb kept only the in-frame ones, dropping some. Among roughly 120,000 clones, over 70% were seen once, and the ten largest hold around 10%. Sample: PBMCs. This sequence joins TRBV11-2 and TRBJ2-7, with 7 bases aligning to TRBD2. This TCR came from a woman aged 45-65 years in good health and CMV-seropositive. This chain's CDR3 is CASTPSWGGIHEQYF. The DNA for the CDR3 is TGTGCCAGCACCCCTAGTTGGGGGGGGATCCACGAGCAGTACTTC.